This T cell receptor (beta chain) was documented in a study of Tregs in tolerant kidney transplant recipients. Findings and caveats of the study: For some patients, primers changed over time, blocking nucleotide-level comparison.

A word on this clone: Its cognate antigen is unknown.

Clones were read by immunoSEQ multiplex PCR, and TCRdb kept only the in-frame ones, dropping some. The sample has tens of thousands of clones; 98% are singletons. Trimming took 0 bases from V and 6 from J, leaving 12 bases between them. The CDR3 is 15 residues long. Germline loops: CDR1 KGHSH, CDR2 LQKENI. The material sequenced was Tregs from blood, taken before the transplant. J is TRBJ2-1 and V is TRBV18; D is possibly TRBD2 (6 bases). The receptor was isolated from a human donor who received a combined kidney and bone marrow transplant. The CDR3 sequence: CASSPPAGPSNEQFF. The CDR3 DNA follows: TGTGCCAGCTCACCACCGGCGGGGCCATCCAATGAGCAGTTCTTC.